Listed here are 15 T cell receptor beta chains from one sample, sequenced in a study of blood T cell repertoires in COVID-19. Data came from immunoSEQ multiplex PCR; TCRdb stores just in-frame clones and leaves some out. The sample carries a few hundred thousand clones, roughly 75% recorded once. The specimen sequenced was peripheral blood. The receptors derive from a woman aged 65 to 85 with acute or convalescent COVID-19.

The rearrangement uses TRBV6-5 and TRBJ2-7, with a possible D match to TRBD1 (6 bases). This CDR3 spans 14 amino acids. V dropped 5 bases and J dropped 3 bases, with 14 bases sitting between them. Germline loops: CDR1 MNHEY, CDR2 SVGAGI. The CDR3 spells CASSPGTPDYEQYV. As DNA, the CDR3 is TGTGCCAGCAGTCCCGGGACACCTGACTACGAGCAGTACGTC.

The chain joins TRBV10-3 to TRBJ1-2; TRBD1 aligns across 7 bases. The trim removed 5 bases at V and 0 bases at J, leaving 3 bases unmatched. Germline V gene data show CDR1 as ENHRY and CDR2 as SYGVKD. The CDR3 is 14 residues long. DNA of the CDR3: TGTGCCATCAGTCCGGGACAGACTAACTATGGCTACACCTTC. It yields the protein CAISPGQTNYGYTF.

This clone has only one observation. The genes are TRBV18 and TRBJ1-2; D unclear. The CDR3 contains 14 residues. V dropped 3 bases and J dropped 8 bases, with 16 bases sitting between them. Looked up from germline, CDR1 is KGHSH and CDR2 is LQKENI. CDR3 DNA sequence: TGTGCCAGCTCACCTATGGATGCGGGGAGAGGCTACACCTTC. As protein: CASSPMDAGRGYTF. The full variable domain, completed using reference TRBV18 and TRBJ1-2, is NAGVMQNPRHLVRRRGQEARLRCSPMKGHSHVYWYRQLPEEGLKFMVYLQKENIIDESGMPKERFSAEFPKEGPSILRIQQVVRGDSAAYFCASSPMDAGRGYTFGSGTRLTVV.

The chain joins TRBV2 to TRBJ1-5; D is uncertain. The CDR3 contains 15 residues. V shed 5 bases and J shed 3 bases, with 14 bases lying between them. CDR1 is SNHLY, CDR2 FYNNEI, per germline. The CDR3 DNA reads TGTGCCAGCAGTCAGCGATCTACTTCCAATCAGCCCCAGCATTTT. This codes for CASSQRSTSNQPQHF.

The chain links TRBV6-6 to TRBJ2-2; 7 nucleotides match TRBD2. Unmatched junction bases numbered 6, after V lost 6 bases and J lost 2 bases. The V gene's germline CDR1 is MNHNY and CDR2 SVGAGI (reference sequence). This CDR3 region has 15 residues. The CDR3 region has the DNA TGTGCCAGCAGCTTTAGCGGGCTCAACACCGGGGAGCTGTTTTTT. It codes for CASSFSGLNTGELFF.

The genes are TRBV6-2 or TRBV6-3 and TRBJ2-1, with D maybe TRBD1 (6 bases). The germline V gene encodes CDR1 MNHEY and CDR2 SVGEGT. The CDR3 runs to 15 residues. Trimming stripped 2 bases from V and 0 bases from J, with 8 bases between. DNA for the CDR3: TGTGCCAGCAGTTACGGGGGCCTCTCCTACAATGAGCAGTTCTTC. This gives the protein CASSYGGLSYNEQFF.

This clone was seen more than once but under ten times. This chain links TRBV3-1 (or the pseudogene TRBV3-2) with TRBJ1-2; 8 positions match TRBD1. CDR1 and CDR2 (germline): LGHDT, YNNKEL (reference sequence). This CDR3 contains 15 residues. Germline trimming cut 1 base from V and 3 bases from J; bases unmatched to any gene: 4. The CDR3 spells CASSQGTGRYYGYTF. CDR3 bases: TGTGCCAGCAGCCAAGGGACAGGGCGCTACTATGGCTACACCTTC.

The V gene is TRBV30, the J gene TRBJ1-1; D might be TRBD1 (5 bases). The germline V gene encodes CDR1 GTSNPN and CDR2 SVGIG (reference sequence). This CDR3 contains 12 residues. V was cut by 5 bases and J by 4 bases, with 11 bases left in between. The CDR3 sequence: CAWGAKSTEAFF. CDR3 bases: TGTGCCTGGGGGGCTAAAAGCACTGAAGCTTTCTTT. The entire variable domain, with the rest obtained from reference TRBV30 and TRBJ1-1, is as follows: SQTIHQWPATLVQPVGSPLSLECTVEGTSNPNLYWYRQAAGRGLQLLFYSVGIGQISSEVPQNLSASRPQDRQFILSSKKLLLSDSGFYLCAWGAKSTEAFFGQGTRLTVV.

The gene calls are TRBV3-1 (or the pseudogene TRBV3-2) and TRBJ2-7; 9 bases are a match to TRBD1. V lost 1 base to trimming and J lost 3 bases; unmatched junction nucleotides: 4. Per germline, CDR1 LGHDT and CDR2 YNNKEL (reference sequence). This CDR3 has 15 residues. As DNA, the CDR3 is TGTGCCAGCAGCCAAGGGGGACAGGGCTACTACGAGCAGTACTTC. It encodes CASSQGGQGYYEQYF.

The rearrangement links TRBV6-1 to TRBJ1-3, with 9 bases aligning to TRBD1. V was pared by 4 bases and J by 0 bases, with 4 bases of the junction left unmatched. The germline V gene has CDR1 MNHNS and CDR2 SASEGT. This CDR3 comprises 16 residues. CDR3 sequence: CASSGRDRVSGNTIYF. The CDR3, as DNA: TGTGCCAGCAGTGGCCGGGACAGGGTCTCTGGAAACACCATATATTTT.

This clone was recorded only once. The chain combines TRBV7-2 with TRBJ2-7; 8 nucleotides match TRBD2. In germline, CDR1 is SGHTA, CDR2 FQGNSA. V was clipped by 4 bases and J by 3 bases; unmatched bases: 8. CDR3 length: 15 residues. The CDR3 loop reads CASSSLRGGDYEQYF. CDR3 nucleotide sequence: TGTGCCAGCAGCTCCCTCCGGGGGGGAGACTACGAGCAGTACTTC.

This clone was found a few times. The J gene is TRBJ1-3, the V gene TRBV7-8, with 8 bases that match TRBD1. The V gene's germline CDR1 is SGHVS and CDR2 FQNEAQ. V lost 5 bases to trimming and J lost 2 bases; unmatched junction nucleotides: 2. This CDR3 comprises 14 residues. The CDR3 nucleotides are TGTGCCAGCAGCCGGACAGGGACTGGAAACACCATATATTTT. It translates to CASSRTGTGNTIYF.

The chain recombines TRBV30 with TRBJ1-5; unclear D gene. The CDR3 length is 15 residues. The germline V gene encodes CDR1 GTSNPN and CDR2 SVGIG (reference sequence). Trimming removed 1 base at V and 1 base at J, with 11 bases between. The CDR3 DNA sequence: TGTGCCTGGAGTGCTCGAGGGAGGAGCAATCAGCCCCAGCATTTT. It specifies CAWSARGRSNQPQHF.

CDR3 protein: CASKGGRMGNYGYTF. Here the CDR3 DNA reads TGTGCCAGTAAGGGGGGGCGGATGGGCAACTATGGCTACACCTTC. This chain links TRBV19 with TRBJ1-2; D is perhaps TRBD1 (6 bases). The V gene lost 7 bases and the J gene lost 2 bases, with 17 bases spanning the gap. Germline V gene lookup returns CDR1 LNHDA and CDR2 SQIVND (reference sequence). CDR3 length equals 15 residues.

The J gene is TRBJ1-1, the V gene TRBV7-8; D call uncertain. Trimming removed 6 bases from V and 0 bases from J, with 8 bases in between. The germline gives CDR1 SGHVS, CDR2 FQNEAQ. This CDR3 is 13 amino acids long. The CDR3 DNA reads TGTGCCAGCAGGAGATATTTGAACACTGAAGCTTTCTTT. Translated, it gives CASRRYLNTEAFF.